The clone carrying this T cell receptor (beta chain) was observed at least ten times. This sample was taken from a study of T-cell reconstitution after alpha-beta-depleted transplantation in children. Preparing the TCRbeta library involved the use of unique molecular identifiers. TCRdb processed the PCR reads anew with MiXCR; each CDR3 protein has one entry. Of about 230,000 distinct CDR3 sequences listed, about 12% were seen once; the top ten hold 2% to 3%. CDR3 length: 16 amino acids. The germline gives CDR1 KGHSH, CDR2 LQKENI. Trimming took 1 base from V and 4 from J; bases not matched to a gene: 7.

The sequences come from PBMCs from the stem cell graft donor, collected from the stem cell graft. This sequence joins TRBV18 and TRBJ1-2; 9 positions match TRBD1. This receptor was identified in a human donor who donated a stem cell graft to a child with acute lymphoblastic leukemia. CDR3 DNA sequence: TGTGCCAGCTCACCACGACAGGGGGAACGATTCTATGGCTACACCTTC. It encodes CASSPRQGERFYGYTF.